One sample yielded the 27 T cell receptor beta chains listed below, sequenced in a study of blood T cell repertoires in COVID-19. Profiling relied on immunoSEQ multiplex PCR, and the TCRdb table lists in-frame clones only, not all of them. The data hold roughly 81,000 clones, with around 91% observed a single time. Sequenced input: peripheral blood. These receptors were obtained from a woman between 50 and 59 years old in a cohort sampled during active COVID-19.

The sample holds one count of this clone. J is TRBJ1-2 and V is TRBV5-1; TRBD1 is a possible D gene (6 bases). The V gene lost 4 bases and the J gene lost 4 bases, with 17 bases spanning the gap. The germline V gene encodes CDR1 SGHRS and CDR2 YFSETQ. The CDR3 totals 15 residues. The CDR3 is CASSPPGGGSYGYTF. The CDR3 DNA follows: TGCGCCAGCAGCCCGCCGGGGGGCGGCTCCTATGGCTACACCTTC.

The chain is built from TRBV29-1 and TRBJ2-3; possible D gene TRBD1, 6 bases. CDR3 size: 12 residues. Trimming removed 4 bases from V and 7 bases from J, with 12 bases in between. Germline V gives CDR1 SQVTM, CDR2 ANQGSEA. CDR3: CSVGSQGNTQYF. The CDR3 DNA follows: TGCAGCGTTGGCTCTCAGGGGAATACGCAGTATTTT.

The chain joins TRBV6-1 to TRBJ2-1, with D unresolved. The CDR3 length is 15 residues. The V gene lost 6 bases and the J gene lost 0 bases, with 12 bases spanning the gap. Germline-derived CDR1 and CDR2 are MNHNS and SASEGT. The DNA of the CDR3 is TGTGCCAGCAGATCAGGCCCGAGCTCCTACAATGAGCAGTTCTTC. Amino acid sequence: CASRSGPSSYNEQFF.

The chain combines TRBV10-3 with TRBJ2-7; unclear D gene. The CDR3 contains 14 residues. Trimming left V 2 bases short and J 0 bases short, with 8 bases between. Germline V gene sequence: CDR1 ENHRY, CDR2 SYGVKD. The CDR3 sequence is CAISEDTISYEQYF. CDR3 coding DNA: TGTGCCATCAGTGAGGATACTATCTCCTACGAGCAGTACTTC.

In nucleotides, the CDR3 is TGTGCCAGCAGTGTAGGGGTTGGAATTAACTATGGCTACACCTTC. Protein: CASSVGVGINYGYTF. This chain connects TRBV28 to TRBJ1-2; the D gene is possibly TRBD1 (5 bases). Trimming took off 5 bases at V and 1 base at J, with 14 bases between the two ends. There are 15 residues in the CDR3. Germline values: CDR1 MDHEN, CDR2 SYDVKM.

The chain is built from TRBV7-9 and TRBJ1-2; possibly TRBD1 for D (5 bases). The CDR3 is 13 residues long. Per the germline V gene, CDR1 is SEHNR and CDR2 is FQNEAQ (reference sequence). V gave up 3 bases and J gave up 2 bases, with 7 bases separating them. CDR3 nucleotides: TGTGCCAGCAGCTTTTCAGGGAACTATGGCTACACCTTC. Translating it yields CASSFSGNYGYTF. Based on the CDR3 plus reference TRBV7-9 and TRBJ1-2, the full variable domain is DTGVSQNPRHKITKRGQNVTFRCDPISEHNRLYWYRQTLGQGPEFLTYFQNEAQLEKSRLLSDRFSAERPKGSFSTLEIQRTEQGDSAMYLCASSFSGNYGYTFGSGTRLTVV.

CDR3 amino acids: CASSYSLAGGSDTQYF. The CDR3 DNA is TGTGCCAGCAGTTACTCACTAGCGGGAGGGTCAGATACGCAGTATTTT. The V and J genes are TRBV6-6 and TRBJ2-3; 13 bases fit TRBD2. CDR1 MNHNY and CDR2 SVGAGI come from the germline V gene (reference sequence). The CDR3 runs to 16 residues. The V segment lost 0 bases and the J segment 4 bases; nucleotides outside the gene matches: 1.

This clone appeared a single time. The chain carries TRBV2 and TRBJ2-2; D is uncertain. Germline lookup yields CDR1 SNHLY and CDR2 FYNNEI. The CDR3 contains 15 residues. V was trimmed by 6 bases and J by 2 bases, leaving 13 bases between them. CDR3: CASRAETVNTGELFF. CDR3 nucleotide sequence: TGTGCCAGCAGGGCAGAAACCGTTAACACCGGGGAGCTGTTTTTT.

The chain is built from TRBV7-9 and TRBJ2-7; no clear D gene. The CDR3 is 11 residues long. Looked up from germline, CDR1 is SEHNR and CDR2 is FQNEAQ (reference sequence). V was clipped by 3 bases and J by 5 bases, with 5 bases between them. Written as DNA, the CDR3 is TGTGCCAGCAGCTTGAGGAACGAGCAGTACTTC. Amino acids: CASSLRNEQYF.

As concerns this clone: Within the sample, other DNA sequences also encode this same CDR3. The gene calls are TRBV20-1 and TRBJ1-2, with D possibly being TRBD1 (5 bases). This CDR3 is built from 11 residues. The germline gives CDR1 DFQATT, CDR2 SNEGSKA (reference sequence). Trimming removed 3 bases from V and 7 bases from J, with 9 bases in between. Here the CDR3 DNA reads TGCAGTGCTAGGTGGGGCGGTGGCTACACCTTC. Translated, it gives CSARWGGGYTF.

The chain joins TRBV24-1 to TRBJ2-2, with D perhaps TRBD1 (6 bases). With 1 base removed from V and 4 bases from J, the gap between germline ends came to 21 bases. Per germline, CDR1 KGHDR and CDR2 SFDVKD. This CDR3 region has 19 residues. CDR3 DNA: TGTGCCACCAGTGATTTAGGGACACCGCCCAATCAATTCACCGGGGAGCTGTTTTTT. The encoded protein is CATSDLGTPPNQFTGELFF.

This clone was observed once. The chain recombines TRBV14 with TRBJ2-7, with D possibly TRBD1 on 6 matching bases. CDR3 length: 14 residues. V shed 2 bases and J shed 3 bases, with 11 bases lying between them. The germline V gene has CDR1 SGHDN and CDR2 FVKESK. Here the CDR3 reads CASSQKGVLYEQYF. CDR3 nucleotide sequence: TGTGCCAGCAGCCAAAAGGGGGTTCTCTACGAGCAGTACTTC.

This clone came up a few times. V gene TRBV7-6 combines with J gene TRBJ1-1; D is unclear. The CDR3 contains 17 residues. V was pared by 0 bases and J by 1 base, with 15 bases between. Germline V gene lookup returns CDR1 SGHVS and CDR2 FNYEAQ. The CDR3 loop reads CASSLAPSPQKNTEAFF. CDR3 sequence (DNA): TGTGCCAGCAGCTTAGCGCCGTCTCCACAGAAGAACACTGAAGCTTTCTTT.

In this sample, this clone turned up once. This chain links TRBV5-1 with TRBJ2-3, with D unresolved. Germline values: CDR1 SGHRS, CDR2 YFSETQ. V gave up 0 bases and J gave up 0 bases, with 8 bases separating them. CDR3 size: 15 residues. As DNA, the CDR3 is TGCGCCAGCAGCTTGGCCCGCACTAGCACAGATACGCAGTATTTT. Translation gives CASSLARTSTDTQYF.

Here the CDR3 DNA reads TGCGCCAGCAGCACGGACAGGGATGAGCAGTTCTTC. Protein sequence: CASSTDRDEQFF. The genes are TRBV5-1 and TRBJ2-1; TRBD1 matches 8 bases. This CDR3 region has 12 residues. CDR1 and CDR2 from the germline V gene are SGHRS and YFSETQ. With 4 bases clipped from V and 8 bases from J, the junction kept 2 bases outside the gene matches.

The rearrangement links TRBV6-5 to TRBJ2-5; 10 bases align to TRBD1. The J call may be in error: the DNA end matches TRBJ2-7 better. CDR1 and CDR2 (germline): MNHEY, SVGAGI. The CDR3 spans 16 residues. In DNA, the CDR3 is TGTGCCAGCAGTTCCCCCCTCGACAGGGGGCTTTACGAGCAGTACTTC. Translating it yields CASSSPLDRGLYEQYF.

The chain joins TRBV7-5 to TRBJ2-2; TRBD1 is the table's D call, not checked against the DNA. TRBV7-5 is a pseudogene locus. This CDR3 has 19 amino acids. The CDR3 DNA is TGTGCCAGAAGCTTAGAGGGGTACAAATGGAAAAAAAACACCGGGGAGCTGTTTTTT. This translates into CARSLEGYKWKKNTGELFF.

The chain employs TRBV29-1 and TRBJ1-2; TRBD1 might be the D (5 bases). The CDR3 totals 15 residues. Trimming took off 6 bases at V and 8 bases at J, with 25 bases between the two ends. Germline assignment: CDR1 SQVTM and CDR2 ANQGSEA. The CDR3 DNA reads as TGCAGCGTCCACCTGGAGAGGCAGGGTTCTTTCGGCTACACCTTC. This gives the protein CSVHLERQGSFGYTF.

This clone was seen only once. This chain joins TRBV11-3 and TRBJ1-3; D is undetermined. V was clipped by 4 bases and J by 1 base, with 11 bases between them. The CDR3 has 15 residues. CDR1 is SGHNT, CDR2 YENEEA, per germline. CDR3 sequence reads: CASSSLGVSGNTIYF. DNA for the CDR3: TGTGCCAGCAGCTCTCTGGGCGTGTCTGGAAACACCATATATTTT.

This chain uses TRBV9 with TRBJ2-3, with 10 bases that match TRBD2. The CDR3 extends over 15 amino acids. Unmatched junction bases numbered 4, after V lost 4 bases and J lost 2 bases. CDR1 is SGDLS and CDR2 is YYNGEE in the germline V gene. The CDR3 nucleotides are TGTGCCAGCAGCCCAACTAGCGGGGTCACAGATACGCAGTATTTT. Encoded protein: CASSPTSGVTDTQYF. Full variable domain (rest looked up from reference TRBV9 and TRBJ2-3): DSGVTQTPKHLITATGQRVTLRCSPRSGDLSVYWYQQSLDQGLQFLIQYYNGEERAKGNILERFSAQQFPDLHSELNLSSLELGDSALYFCASSPTSGVTDTQYFGPGTRLTVL.

V is TRBV7-9 and J is TRBJ2-3; TRBD2 matches at 7 bases. This CDR3 contains 15 residues. Germline values: CDR1 SEHNR, CDR2 FQNEAQ (reference sequence). Trimming at V came to 6 bases and at J to 6 bases, leaving 12 bases not matched to a gene. DNA of the CDR3: TGTGCCAGCAGATCATCCTGGCGGGAGAACGATACGCAGTATTTT. This sequence encodes CASRSSWRENDTQYF.

V usage is TRBV28 and J usage is TRBJ1-5, with 10 bases fitting TRBD1. In germline, CDR1 is MDHEN, CDR2 SYDVKM. The CDR3 is made up of 20 amino acids. V gave up 4 bases and J gave up 5 bases; unmatched junction bases: 20. The CDR3 DNA reads as TGTGCCAGCAGTTACCTCTACAAACCGGGACAGGGGTTATCCTATCAGCCCCAGCATTTT. Its translation: CASSYLYKPGQGLSYQPQHF.

The V call is TRBV6-1, the J call TRBJ2-2; possible D gene TRBD1, 6 bases. Per germline, CDR1 MNHNS and CDR2 SASEGT. The CDR3 covers 16 residues. Trimming took 4 bases from V and 7 from J, leaving 19 bases between them. CDR3 DNA sequence: TGTGCCAGCAGTGTCCTTCCCACAGGGCCTTACGGGGAGCTGTTTTTT. Amino acids: CASSVLPTGPYGELFF.

The chain employs TRBV4-1 and TRBJ2-7; maybe TRBD2 (5 bases). Per the germline V gene, CDR1 is MGHRA and CDR2 is YSYEKL. V lost 5 bases and J lost 4, with 9 bases in between. CDR3 length equals 12 residues. The CDR3: CASSSEGYEQYF. The CDR3, as DNA: TGCGCCAGCAGCTCCGAGGGTTACGAGCAGTACTTC.

The V gene is TRBV7-6, the J gene TRBJ1-1; tentatively, D is TRBD1 (5 bases). This CDR3 region has 14 residues. Trimming removed 7 bases at V and 1 base at J, with 13 bases between. Germline V gives CDR1 SGHVS, CDR2 FNYEAQ. The CDR3 reads CASTPGVPNTEAFF. The CDR3 coding sequence is TGTGCCAGCACCCCGGGGGTGCCGAACACTGAAGCTTTCTTT.

The chain combines TRBV7-6 with TRBJ2-7; TRBD1 aligns across 11 bases. Germline-derived CDR1 and CDR2 are SGHVS and FNYEAQ. The CDR3 is 15 amino acids. Germline trimming cut 5 bases from V and 7 bases from J; bases unmatched to any gene: 10. This CDR3 is CASSITGQGGLEQYF. CDR3 coding DNA: TGTGCCAGCAGCATCACGGGACAGGGGGGTTTGGAGCAGTACTTC.

V and J are TRBV15 and TRBJ1-4, with 7 bases matching TRBD1. V dropped 3 bases and J dropped 10; count of bases not matched to a gene: 14. This CDR3 is 16 amino acids long. Germline CDR1 LNHNV, CDR2 YYDKDF (reference sequence). The DNA of the CDR3 is TGTGCCACCAGCAGCGGTACCGGGACAGCGCGGGTAAAACTGTTTTTT. Its protein product is CATSSGTGTARVKLFF.